This TCR beta chain emerged from a study of T cells after posttransplantation cyclophosphamide. Study-wide findings and caveats: Later post-transplant blood repertoires were often dominated by donor CD8+ memory clones. After PTCy, TRB diversity resembled that of CNI/methotrexate controls.

Germline CDR1 reads SGHNT; CDR2 reads YENEEA. The CDR3 has 12 residues. Trimming left V 3 bases short and J 4 bases short, with 7 bases between. At least ten counts were recorded for this clone. Antigen specificity is unknown. Cyclophosphamide on days +3 and +4 followed busulfan-fludarabine conditioning and a marrow graft. The assay was immunoSEQ multiplex PCR, and TCRdb's table has in-frame clones only and misses some. This sample comprises some 16,000 clones, none seen once only. This sample comprised PBMCs, obtained after allogeneic stem cell transplant with posttransplant cyclophosphamide. This rearrangement joins TRBV11-3 to TRBJ2-7; the D gene is possibly TRBD2 (6 bases). This TCR was sampled from a female patient aged 30 to 45 who received an allogeneic stem cell transplant from a related donor, was CMV-positive, and had no GVHD. Part of the T cells may come from the graft donor. For the CDR3, the DNA is TGTGCCAGCAGCTTTGGAGGGTACGAGCAGTACTTC. Translated: CASSFGGYEQYF.